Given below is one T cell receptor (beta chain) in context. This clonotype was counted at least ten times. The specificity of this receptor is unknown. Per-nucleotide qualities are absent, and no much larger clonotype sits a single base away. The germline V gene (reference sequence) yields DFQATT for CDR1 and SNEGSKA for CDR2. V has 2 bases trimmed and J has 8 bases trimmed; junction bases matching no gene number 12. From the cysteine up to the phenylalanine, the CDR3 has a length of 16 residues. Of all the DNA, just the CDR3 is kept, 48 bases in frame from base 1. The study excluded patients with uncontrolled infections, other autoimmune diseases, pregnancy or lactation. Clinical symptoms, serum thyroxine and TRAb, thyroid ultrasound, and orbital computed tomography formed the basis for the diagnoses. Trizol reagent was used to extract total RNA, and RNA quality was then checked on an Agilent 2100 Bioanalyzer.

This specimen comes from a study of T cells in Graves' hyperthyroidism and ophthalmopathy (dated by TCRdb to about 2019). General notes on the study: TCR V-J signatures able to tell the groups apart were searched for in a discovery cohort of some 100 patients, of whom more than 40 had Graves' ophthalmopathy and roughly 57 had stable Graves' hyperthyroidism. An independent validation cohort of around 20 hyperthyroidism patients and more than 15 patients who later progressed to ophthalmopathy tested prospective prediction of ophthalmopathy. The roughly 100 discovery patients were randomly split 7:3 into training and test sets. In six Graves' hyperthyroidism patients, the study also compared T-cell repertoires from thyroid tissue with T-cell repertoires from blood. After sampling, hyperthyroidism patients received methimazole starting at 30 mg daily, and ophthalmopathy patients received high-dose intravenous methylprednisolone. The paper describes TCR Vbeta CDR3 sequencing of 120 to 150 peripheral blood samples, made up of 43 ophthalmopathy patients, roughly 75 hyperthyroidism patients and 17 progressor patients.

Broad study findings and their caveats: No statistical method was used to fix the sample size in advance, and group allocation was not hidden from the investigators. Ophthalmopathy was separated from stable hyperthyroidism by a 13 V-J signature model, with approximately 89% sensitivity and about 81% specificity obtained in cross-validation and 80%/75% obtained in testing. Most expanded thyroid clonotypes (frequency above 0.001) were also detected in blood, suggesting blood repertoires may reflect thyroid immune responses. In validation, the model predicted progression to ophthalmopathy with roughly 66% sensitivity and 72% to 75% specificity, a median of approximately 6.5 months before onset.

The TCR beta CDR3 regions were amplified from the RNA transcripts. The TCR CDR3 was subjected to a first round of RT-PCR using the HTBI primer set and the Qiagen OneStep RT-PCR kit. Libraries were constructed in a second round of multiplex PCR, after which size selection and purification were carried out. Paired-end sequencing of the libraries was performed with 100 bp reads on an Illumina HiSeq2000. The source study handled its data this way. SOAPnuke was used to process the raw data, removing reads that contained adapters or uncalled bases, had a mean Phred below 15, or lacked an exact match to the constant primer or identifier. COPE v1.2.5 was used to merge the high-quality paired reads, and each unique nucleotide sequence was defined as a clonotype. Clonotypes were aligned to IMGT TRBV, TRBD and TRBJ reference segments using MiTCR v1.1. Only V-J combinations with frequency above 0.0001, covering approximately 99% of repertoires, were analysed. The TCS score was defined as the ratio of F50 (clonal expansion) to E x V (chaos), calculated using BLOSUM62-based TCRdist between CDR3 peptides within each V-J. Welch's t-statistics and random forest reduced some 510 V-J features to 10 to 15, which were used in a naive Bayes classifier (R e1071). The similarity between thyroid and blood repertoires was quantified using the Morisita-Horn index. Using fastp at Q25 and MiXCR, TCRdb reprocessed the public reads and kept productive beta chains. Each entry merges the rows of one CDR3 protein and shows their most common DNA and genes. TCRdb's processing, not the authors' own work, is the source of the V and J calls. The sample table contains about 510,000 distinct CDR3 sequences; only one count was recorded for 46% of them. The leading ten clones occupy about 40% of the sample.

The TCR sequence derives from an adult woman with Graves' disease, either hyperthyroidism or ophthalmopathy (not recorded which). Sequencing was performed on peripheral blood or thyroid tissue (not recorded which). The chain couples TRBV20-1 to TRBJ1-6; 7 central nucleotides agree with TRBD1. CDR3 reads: CSARTPWRQGDSPLHF. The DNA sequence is TGCAGTGCTAGAACACCGTGGAGACAGGGCGATTCACCCCTCCACTTT.